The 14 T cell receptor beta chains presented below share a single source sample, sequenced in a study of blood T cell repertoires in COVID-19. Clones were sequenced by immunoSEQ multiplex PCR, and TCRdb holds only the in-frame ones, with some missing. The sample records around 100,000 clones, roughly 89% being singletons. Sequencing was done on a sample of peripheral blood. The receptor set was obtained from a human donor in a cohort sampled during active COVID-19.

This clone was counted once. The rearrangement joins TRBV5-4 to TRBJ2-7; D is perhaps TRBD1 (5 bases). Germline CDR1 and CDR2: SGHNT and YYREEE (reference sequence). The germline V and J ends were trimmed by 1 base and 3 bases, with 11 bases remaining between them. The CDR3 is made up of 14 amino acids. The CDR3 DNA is TGTGCCAGCAGCTTGTATCCAGGGAACTACGAGCAGTACTTC. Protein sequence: CASSLYPGNYEQYF.

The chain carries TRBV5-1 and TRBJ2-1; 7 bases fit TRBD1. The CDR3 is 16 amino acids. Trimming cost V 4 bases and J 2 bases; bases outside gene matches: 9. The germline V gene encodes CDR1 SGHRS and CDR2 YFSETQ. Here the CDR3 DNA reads TGCGCCAGCAGCAGCCAGGGACAGCGAGCCTACAATGAGCAGTTCTTC. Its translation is CASSSQGQRAYNEQFF.

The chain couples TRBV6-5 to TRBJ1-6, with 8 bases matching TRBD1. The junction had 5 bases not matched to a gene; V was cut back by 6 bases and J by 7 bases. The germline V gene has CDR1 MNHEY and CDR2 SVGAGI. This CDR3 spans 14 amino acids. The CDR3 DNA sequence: TGTGCCAGCAGCCGGACAGGGTCCAATTCACCCCTCCACTTT. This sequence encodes CASSRTGSNSPLHF.

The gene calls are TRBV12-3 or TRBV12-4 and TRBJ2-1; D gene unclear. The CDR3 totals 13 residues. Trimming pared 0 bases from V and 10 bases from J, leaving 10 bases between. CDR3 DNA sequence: TGTGCCAGCAGTTTAGCGCTAAAAAACGAGCAGTTCTTC. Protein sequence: CASSLALKNEQFF.

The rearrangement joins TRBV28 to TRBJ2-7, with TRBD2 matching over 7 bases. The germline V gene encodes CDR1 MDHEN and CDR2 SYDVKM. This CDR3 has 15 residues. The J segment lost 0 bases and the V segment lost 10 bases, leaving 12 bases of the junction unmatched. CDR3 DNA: TGTGCCACCACGATCGAGCGGGGCTTCTCCTACGAGCAGTACTTC. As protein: CATTIERGFSYEQYF.

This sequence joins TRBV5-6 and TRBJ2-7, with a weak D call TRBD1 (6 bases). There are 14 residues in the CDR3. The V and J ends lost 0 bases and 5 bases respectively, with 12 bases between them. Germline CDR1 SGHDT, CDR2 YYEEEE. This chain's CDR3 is CASSLGLGADEQYF. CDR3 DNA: TGTGCCAGCAGCTTGGGGCTGGGGGCCGACGAGCAGTACTTC.

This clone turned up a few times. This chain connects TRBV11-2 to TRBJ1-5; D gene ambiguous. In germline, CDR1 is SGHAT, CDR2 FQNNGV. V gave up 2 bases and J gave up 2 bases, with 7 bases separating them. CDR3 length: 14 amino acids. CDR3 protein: CASSLSPGNQPQHF. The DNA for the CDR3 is TGTGCCAGCAGCTTATCACCGGGCAATCAGCCCCAGCATTTT.

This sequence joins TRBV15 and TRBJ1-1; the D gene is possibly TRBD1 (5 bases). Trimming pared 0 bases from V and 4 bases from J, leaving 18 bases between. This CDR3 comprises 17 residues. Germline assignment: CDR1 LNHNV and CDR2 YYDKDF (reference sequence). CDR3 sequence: CATSREGVGGTGTEAFF. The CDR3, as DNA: TGTGCCACCAGCAGAGAAGGGGTCGGAGGGACGGGCACTGAAGCTTTCTTT.

The CDR3 sequence is CASSLAGTSVVELFF. The DNA for the CDR3 is TGCGCCAGCAGCTTGGCCGGGACTAGCGTGGTCGAGCTGTTTTTT. This sequence joins TRBV5-1 and TRBJ2-2; 10 bases match TRBD2. V lost 0 bases, J lost 11 bases, and 7 bases stayed unmatched. Germline lookup yields CDR1 SGHRS and CDR2 YFSETQ. This CDR3 is 15 amino acids long.

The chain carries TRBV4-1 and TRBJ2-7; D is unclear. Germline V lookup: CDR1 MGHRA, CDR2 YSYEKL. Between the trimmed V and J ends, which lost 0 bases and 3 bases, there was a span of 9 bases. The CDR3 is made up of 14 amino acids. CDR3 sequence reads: CASSQDSRVYEQYF. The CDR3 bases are TGCGCCAGCAGCCAAGACTCTCGGGTCTACGAGCAGTACTTC.

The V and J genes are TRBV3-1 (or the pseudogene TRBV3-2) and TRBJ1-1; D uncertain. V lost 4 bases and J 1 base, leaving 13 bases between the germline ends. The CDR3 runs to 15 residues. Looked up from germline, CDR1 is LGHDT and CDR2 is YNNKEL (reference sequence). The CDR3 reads CASSRRTSQNTEAFF. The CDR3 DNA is TGTGCCAGCAGCCGACGGACTTCTCAGAACACTGAAGCTTTCTTT.

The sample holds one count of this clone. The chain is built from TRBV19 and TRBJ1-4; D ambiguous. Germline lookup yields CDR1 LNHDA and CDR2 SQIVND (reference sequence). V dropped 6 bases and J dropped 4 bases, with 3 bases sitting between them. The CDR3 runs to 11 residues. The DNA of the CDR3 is TGTGCCAGTAGCCTTAATGAAAAACTGTTTTTT. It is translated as CASSLNEKLFF. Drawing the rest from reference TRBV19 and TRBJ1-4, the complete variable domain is DGGITQSPKYLFRKEGQNVTLSCEQNLNHDAMYWYRQDPGQGLRLIYYSQIVNDFQKGDIAEGYSVSREKKESFPLTVTSAQKNPTAFYLCASSLNEKLFFGSGTQLSVL.

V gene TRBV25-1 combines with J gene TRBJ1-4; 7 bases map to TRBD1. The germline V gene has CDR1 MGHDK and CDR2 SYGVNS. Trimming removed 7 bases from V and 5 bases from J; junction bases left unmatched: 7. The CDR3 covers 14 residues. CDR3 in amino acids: CASTLTGPNEKLFF. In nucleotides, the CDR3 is TGTGCCAGCACCTTGACAGGGCCAAATGAAAAACTGTTTTTT.

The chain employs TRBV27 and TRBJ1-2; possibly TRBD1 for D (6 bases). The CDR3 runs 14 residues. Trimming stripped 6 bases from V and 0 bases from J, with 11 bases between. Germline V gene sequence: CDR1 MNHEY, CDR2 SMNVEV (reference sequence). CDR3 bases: TGTGCCAGCAGAAAACAGGGAGCTAACTATGGCTACACCTTC. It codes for CASRKQGANYGYTF.